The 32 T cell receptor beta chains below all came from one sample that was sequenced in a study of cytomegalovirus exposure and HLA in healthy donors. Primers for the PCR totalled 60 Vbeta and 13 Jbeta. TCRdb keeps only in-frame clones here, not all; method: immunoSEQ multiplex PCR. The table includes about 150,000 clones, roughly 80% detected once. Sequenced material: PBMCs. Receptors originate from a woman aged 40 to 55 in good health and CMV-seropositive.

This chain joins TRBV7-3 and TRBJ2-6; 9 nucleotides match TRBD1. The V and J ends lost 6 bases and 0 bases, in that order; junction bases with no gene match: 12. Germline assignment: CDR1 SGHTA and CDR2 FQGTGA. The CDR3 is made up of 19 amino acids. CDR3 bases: TGTGCCAGCAGTCGCACAGGGGGGACAGGGAACTCTGGGGCCAACGTCCTGACTTTC. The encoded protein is CASSRTGGTGNSGANVLTF.

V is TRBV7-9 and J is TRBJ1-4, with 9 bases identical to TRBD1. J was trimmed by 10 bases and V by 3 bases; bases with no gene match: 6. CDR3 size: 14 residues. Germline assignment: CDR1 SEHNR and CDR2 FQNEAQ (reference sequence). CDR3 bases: TGTGCCAGCAGCTTCGGACAGGGGTTCGGAAAACTGTTTTTT. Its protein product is CASSFGQGFGKLFF.

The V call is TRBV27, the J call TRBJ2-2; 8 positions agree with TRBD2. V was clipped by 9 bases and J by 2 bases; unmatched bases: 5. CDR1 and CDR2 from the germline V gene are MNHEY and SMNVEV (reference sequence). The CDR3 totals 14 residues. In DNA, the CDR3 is TGTGCCAGTCGCGGACTAGCAAACACCGGGGAGCTGTTTTTT. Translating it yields CASRGLANTGELFF.

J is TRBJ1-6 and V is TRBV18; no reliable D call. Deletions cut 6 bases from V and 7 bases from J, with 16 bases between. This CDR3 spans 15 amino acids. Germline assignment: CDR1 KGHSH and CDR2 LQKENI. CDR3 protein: CASSPSEGGNSPLHF. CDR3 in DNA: TGTGCCAGCTCTCCCTCGGAGGGAGGGAATTCACCCCTCCACTTT.

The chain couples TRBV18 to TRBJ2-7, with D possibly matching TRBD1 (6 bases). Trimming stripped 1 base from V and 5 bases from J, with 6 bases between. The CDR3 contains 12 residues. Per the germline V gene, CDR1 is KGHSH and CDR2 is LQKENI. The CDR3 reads CASSPQGDEQYF. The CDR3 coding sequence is TGTGCCAGCTCACCACAGGGGGACGAGCAGTACTTC.

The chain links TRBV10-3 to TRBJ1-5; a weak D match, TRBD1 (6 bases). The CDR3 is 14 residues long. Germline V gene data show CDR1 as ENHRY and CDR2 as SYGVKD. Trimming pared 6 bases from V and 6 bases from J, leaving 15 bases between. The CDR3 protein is CAISETGLLQPQHF. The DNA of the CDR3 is TGTGCCATCAGCGAAACAGGGCTCCTTCAGCCCCAGCATTTT.

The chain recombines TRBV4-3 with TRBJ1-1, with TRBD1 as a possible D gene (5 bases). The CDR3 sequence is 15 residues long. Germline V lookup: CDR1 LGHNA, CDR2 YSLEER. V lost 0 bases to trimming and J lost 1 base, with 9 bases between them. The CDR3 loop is CASSQEWGKNTEAFF. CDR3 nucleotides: TGCGCCAGCAGCCAAGAGTGGGGCAAGAACACTGAAGCTTTCTTT.

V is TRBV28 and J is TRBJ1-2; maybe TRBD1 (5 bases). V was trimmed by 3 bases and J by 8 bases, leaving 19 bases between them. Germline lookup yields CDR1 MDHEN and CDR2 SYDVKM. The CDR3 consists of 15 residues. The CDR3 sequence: CASSFRVRGSRGYTF. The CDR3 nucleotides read TGTGCCAGCAGTTTCAGGGTCCGTGGTTCGAGAGGCTACACCTTC.

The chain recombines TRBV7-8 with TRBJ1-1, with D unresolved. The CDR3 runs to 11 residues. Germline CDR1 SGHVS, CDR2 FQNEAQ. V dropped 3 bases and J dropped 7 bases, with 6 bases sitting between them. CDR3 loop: CASSFTYEAFF. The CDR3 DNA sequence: TGTGCCAGCAGCTTTACCTATGAAGCTTTCTTT.

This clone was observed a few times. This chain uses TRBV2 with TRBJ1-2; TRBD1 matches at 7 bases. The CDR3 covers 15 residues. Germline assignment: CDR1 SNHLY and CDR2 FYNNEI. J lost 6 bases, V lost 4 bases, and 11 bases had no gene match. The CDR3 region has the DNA TGTGCCAGCAGTGGCCAACAGGGGCGGTTAAATGGCTACACCTTC. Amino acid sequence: CASSGQQGRLNGYTF. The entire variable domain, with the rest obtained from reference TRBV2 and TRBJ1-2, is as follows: EPEVTQTPSHQVTQMGQEVILRCVPISNHLYFYWYRQILGQKVEFLVSFYNNEISEKSEIFDDQFSVERPDGSNFTLKIRSTKLEDSAMYFCASSGQQGRLNGYTFGSGTRLTVV.

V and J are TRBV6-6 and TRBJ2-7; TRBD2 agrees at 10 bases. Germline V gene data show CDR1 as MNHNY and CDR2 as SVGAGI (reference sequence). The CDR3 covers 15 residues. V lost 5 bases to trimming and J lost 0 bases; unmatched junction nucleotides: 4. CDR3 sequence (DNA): TGTGCCAGCAGTCTTAGCGGGGGGCCCTCCTACGAGCAGTACTTC. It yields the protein CASSLSGGPSYEQYF.

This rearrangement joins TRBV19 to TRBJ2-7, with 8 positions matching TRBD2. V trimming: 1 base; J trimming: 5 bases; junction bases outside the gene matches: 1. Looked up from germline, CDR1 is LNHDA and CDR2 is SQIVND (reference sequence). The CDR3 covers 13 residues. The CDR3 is CASSIVLADEQYF. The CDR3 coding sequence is TGTGCCAGTAGTATAGTACTAGCGGACGAGCAGTACTTC.

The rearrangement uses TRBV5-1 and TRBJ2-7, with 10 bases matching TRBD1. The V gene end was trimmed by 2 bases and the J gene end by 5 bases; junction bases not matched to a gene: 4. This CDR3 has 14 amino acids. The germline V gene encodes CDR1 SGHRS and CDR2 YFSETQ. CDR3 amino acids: CASSLRTGGDEQYF. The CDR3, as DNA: TGCGCCAGCAGCTTACGGACAGGGGGGGACGAGCAGTACTTC.

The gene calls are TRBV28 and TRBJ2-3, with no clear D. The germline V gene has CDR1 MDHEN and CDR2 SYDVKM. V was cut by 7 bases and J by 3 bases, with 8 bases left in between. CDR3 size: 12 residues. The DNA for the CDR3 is TGTGCCAGCATGTCCGGTACAGATACGCAGTATTTT. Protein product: CASMSGTDTQYF.

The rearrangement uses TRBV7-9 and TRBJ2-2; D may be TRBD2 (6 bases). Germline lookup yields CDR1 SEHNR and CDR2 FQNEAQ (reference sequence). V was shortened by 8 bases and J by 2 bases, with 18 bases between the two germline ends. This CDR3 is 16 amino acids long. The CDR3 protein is CASGNRLASNTGELFF. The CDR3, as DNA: TGTGCCAGCGGCAACCGCCTAGCGTCAAACACCGGGGAGCTGTTTTTT.

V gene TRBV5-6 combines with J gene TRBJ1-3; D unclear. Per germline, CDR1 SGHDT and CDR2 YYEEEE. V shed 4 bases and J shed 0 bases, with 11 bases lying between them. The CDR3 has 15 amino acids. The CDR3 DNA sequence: TGTGCCAGCAGCGTCCCAGGCGTCTCTGGAAACACCATATATTTT. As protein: CASSVPGVSGNTIYF.

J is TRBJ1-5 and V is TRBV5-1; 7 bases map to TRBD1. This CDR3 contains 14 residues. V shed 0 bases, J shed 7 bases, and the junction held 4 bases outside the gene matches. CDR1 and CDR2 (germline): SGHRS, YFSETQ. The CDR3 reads CASSLGQGGQPQHF. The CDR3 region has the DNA TGCGCCAGCAGCTTGGGACAGGGTGGCCAGCCCCAGCATTTT.

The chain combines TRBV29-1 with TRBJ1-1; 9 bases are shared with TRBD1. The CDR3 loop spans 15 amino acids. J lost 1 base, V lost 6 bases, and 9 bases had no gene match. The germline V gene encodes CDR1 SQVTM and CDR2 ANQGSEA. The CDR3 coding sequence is TGCAGCGTCGATACACAGGGGGCAAGGAACACTGAAGCTTTCTTT. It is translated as CSVDTQGARNTEAFF.

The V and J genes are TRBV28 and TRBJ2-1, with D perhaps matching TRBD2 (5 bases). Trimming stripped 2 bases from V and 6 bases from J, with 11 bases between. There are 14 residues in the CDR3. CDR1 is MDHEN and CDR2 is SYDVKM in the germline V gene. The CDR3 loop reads CASSLVAAVNEQFF. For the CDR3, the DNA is TGTGCCAGCAGTTTAGTGGCAGCGGTCAATGAGCAGTTCTTC.

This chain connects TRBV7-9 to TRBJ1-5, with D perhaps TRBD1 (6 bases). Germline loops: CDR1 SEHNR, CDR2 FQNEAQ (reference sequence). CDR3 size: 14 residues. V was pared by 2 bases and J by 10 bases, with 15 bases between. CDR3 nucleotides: TGTGCCAGCAGCTTATCGGACAGCGTTCAACCCCAGCATTTT. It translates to CASSLSDSVQPQHF.

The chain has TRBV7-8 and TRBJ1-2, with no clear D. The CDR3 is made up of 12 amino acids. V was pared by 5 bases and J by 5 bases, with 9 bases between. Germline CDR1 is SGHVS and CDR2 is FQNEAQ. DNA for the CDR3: TGTGCCAGCAGCCCAGCGGGTTATGGCTACACCTTC. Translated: CASSPAGYGYTF.

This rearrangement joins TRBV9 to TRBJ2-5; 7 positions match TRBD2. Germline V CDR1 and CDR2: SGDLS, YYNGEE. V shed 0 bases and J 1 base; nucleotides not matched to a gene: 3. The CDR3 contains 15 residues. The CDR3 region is CASSVDREGQETQYF. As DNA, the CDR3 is TGTGCCAGCAGCGTAGATAGGGAGGGCCAAGAGACCCAGTACTTC.

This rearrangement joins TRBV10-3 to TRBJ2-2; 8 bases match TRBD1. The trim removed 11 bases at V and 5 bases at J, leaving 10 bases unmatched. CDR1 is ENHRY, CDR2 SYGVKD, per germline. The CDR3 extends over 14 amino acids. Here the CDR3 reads CAGGDRGATGELFF. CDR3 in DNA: TGTGCCGGGGGAGACAGGGGTGCAACCGGGGAGCTGTTTTTT.

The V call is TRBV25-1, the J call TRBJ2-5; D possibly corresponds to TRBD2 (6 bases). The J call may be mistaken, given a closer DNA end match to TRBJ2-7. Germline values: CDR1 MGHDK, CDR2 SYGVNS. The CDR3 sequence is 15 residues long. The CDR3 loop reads CASSEFGGKDSEQYF. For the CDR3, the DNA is TGTGCCAGCAGTGAATTCGGCGGGAAGGATAGCGAGCAGTACTTC.

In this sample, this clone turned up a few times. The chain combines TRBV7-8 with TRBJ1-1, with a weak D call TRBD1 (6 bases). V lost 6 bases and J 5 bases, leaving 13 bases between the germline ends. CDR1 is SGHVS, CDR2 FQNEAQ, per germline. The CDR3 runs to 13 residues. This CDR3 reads CASSDHRVTEAFF. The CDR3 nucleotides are TGTGCCAGCAGTGATCACAGGGTAACTGAAGCTTTCTTT. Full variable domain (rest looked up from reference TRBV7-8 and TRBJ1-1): GAGVSQSPRYKVAKRGQDVALRCDPISGHVSLFWYQQALGQGPEFLTYFQNEAQLDKSGLPSDRFFAERPEGSVSTLKIQRTQQEDSAVYLCASSDHRVTEAFFGQGTRLTVV.

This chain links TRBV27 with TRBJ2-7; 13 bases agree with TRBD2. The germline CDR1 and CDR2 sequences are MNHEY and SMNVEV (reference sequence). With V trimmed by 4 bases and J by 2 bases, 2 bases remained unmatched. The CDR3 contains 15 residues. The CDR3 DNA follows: TGTGCCAGCAGTTCGGGACTAGCGGGACCCTACGAGCAGTACTTC. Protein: CASSSGLAGPYEQYF.

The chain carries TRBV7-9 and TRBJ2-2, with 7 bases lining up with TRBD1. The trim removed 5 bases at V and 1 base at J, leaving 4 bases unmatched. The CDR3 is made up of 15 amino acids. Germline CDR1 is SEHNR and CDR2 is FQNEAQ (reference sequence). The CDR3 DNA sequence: TGTGCCAGCAGCGAGGGGGCGGGGAACACCGGGGAGCTGTTTTTT. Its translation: CASSEGAGNTGELFF.

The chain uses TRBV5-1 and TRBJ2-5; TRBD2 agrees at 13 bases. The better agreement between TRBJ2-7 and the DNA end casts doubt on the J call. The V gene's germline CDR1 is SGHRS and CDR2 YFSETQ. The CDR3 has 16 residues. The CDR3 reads CASSLLAGGPVDEQYF. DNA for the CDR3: TGCGCCAGCAGCTTACTAGCGGGGGGGCCCGTGGACGAGCAGTACTTC.

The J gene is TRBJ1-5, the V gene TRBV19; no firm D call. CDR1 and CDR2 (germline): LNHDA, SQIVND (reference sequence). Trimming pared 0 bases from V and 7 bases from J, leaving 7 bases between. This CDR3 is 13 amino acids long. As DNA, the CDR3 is TGTGCCAGTAGTATAGATCACTACCAGCCCCAGCATTTT. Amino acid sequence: CASSIDHYQPQHF.

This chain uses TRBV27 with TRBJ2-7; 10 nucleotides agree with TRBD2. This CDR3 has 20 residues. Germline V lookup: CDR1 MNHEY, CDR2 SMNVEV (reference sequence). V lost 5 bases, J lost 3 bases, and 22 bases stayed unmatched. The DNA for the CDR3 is TGTGCCAGCAGTCCCTTACAGGGGATAGCGGGAGGAACCAAGTTCTACGAGCAGTACTTC. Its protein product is CASSPLQGIAGGTKFYEQYF.

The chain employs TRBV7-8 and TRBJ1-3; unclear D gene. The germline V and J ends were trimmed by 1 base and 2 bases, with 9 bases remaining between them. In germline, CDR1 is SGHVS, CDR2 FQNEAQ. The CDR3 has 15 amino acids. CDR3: CASSLGRSTGNTIYF. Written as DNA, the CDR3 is TGTGCCAGCAGCTTAGGCCGCAGTACTGGAAACACCATATATTTT.

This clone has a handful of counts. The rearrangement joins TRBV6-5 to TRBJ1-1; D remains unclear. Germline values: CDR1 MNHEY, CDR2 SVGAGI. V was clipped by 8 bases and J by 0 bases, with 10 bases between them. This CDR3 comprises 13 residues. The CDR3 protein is CASQAQMNTEAFF. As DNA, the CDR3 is TGTGCCAGCCAGGCTCAGATGAACACTGAAGCTTTCTTT.